The subject of this entry is one TCR beta chain. Its antigen is not known. This entry is derived from a study of T cell clonotyping in hematopoietic cell transplantation. Study at large: Pretransplant recipient samples were taken after cytoreduction. Study-wide points: Broader posttransplant TCR repertoire diversity was predicted by graft donor and pretransplant recipient Inverse Simpson Index values. CD4 and CD8 repertoire contributions could not be separated without sorting.

Assay: immunoSEQ multiplex PCR; the TCRdb copy retains only in-frame clones and omits some. The sample holds 8,500 to 14,000 clones; approximately 92% are singletons and the top ten take less than 15%. From germline, CDR1 is LNHNV and CDR2 YYDKDF (reference sequence). CDR3 length equals 14 residues. V was cut by 0 bases and J by 4 bases, with 9 bases left in between. This sample's time point: recipient sample about 28 days before transplant, after cytoreduction. Recipients were bled about 28 days pretransplant and at posttransplant days 30, 100, 180. The sample was peripheral blood mononuclear cells, taken before stem cell transplant. The V and J genes are TRBV15 and TRBJ1-2; D call uncertain. The sequence derives from a woman in her thirties or forties with acute myeloid leukemia. Some clones in this sample may be carry-over from other donors' samples. The CDR3 reads CATSRDKVSYGYTF. The CDR3 nucleotides read TGTGCCACCAGCAGAGATAAGGTCAGCTATGGCTACACCTTC.